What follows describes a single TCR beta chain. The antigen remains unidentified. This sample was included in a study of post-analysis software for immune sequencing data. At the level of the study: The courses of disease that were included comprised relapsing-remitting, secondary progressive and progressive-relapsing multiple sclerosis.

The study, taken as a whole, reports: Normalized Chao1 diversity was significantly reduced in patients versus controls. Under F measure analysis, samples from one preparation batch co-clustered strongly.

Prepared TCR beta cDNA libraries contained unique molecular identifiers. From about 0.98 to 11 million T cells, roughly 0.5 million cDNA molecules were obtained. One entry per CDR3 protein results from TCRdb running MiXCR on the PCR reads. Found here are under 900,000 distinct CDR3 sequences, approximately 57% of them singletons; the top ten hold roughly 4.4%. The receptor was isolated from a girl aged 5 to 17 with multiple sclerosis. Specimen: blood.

CDR3 sequence reads: CASSQVSWTSGGTDTQYF. The CDR3 DNA reads as TGCGCCAGCAGCCAAGTCTCTTGGACTAGCGGAGGCACAGATACGCAGTATTTT. J is TRBJ2-3 and V is TRBV4-1; 10 nucleotides line up with TRBD2. The trim removed 1 base at V and 1 base at J, leaving 8 bases unmatched. Germline V gives CDR1 MGHRA, CDR2 YSYEKL. This CDR3 contains 18 residues.